Below are 10 T cell receptor beta chains sequenced from a single sample in a study of cytomegalovirus exposure and HLA in healthy donors. In the PCR, 60 Vbeta and 13 Jbeta primers were used. The data were produced by immunoSEQ multiplex PCR, yet TCRdb's version contains in-frame clones alone and is incomplete. The sample contains about 300,000 clones, about nine tenths of which appear only once. The source material was PBMCs. The source is a man aged 40-49 years in good health and CMV-seropositive.

The chain has TRBV5-1 and TRBJ2-7, with 10 bases matching TRBD2. The CDR3 has 14 amino acids. Unmatched junction bases numbered 2, after V lost 5 bases and J lost 0 bases. CDR1 and CDR2 (germline): SGHRS, YFSETQ. The CDR3, as DNA: TGCGCCAGCAGGACTAGCGGGCCCTCCTACGAGCAGTACTTC. Translating gives CASRTSGPSYEQYF.

The gene calls are TRBV2 and TRBJ1-5; TRBD1 agrees at 9 bases. The CDR3 sequence is 15 residues long. With V trimmed by 6 bases and J by 3 bases, 6 bases remained unmatched. Germline V gene sequence: CDR1 SNHLY, CDR2 FYNNEI. DNA of the CDR3: TGTGCCAGCAGAAGGACAGGGGCTTACAATCAGCCCCAGCATTTT. It is translated as CASRRTGAYNQPQHF.

The chain joins TRBV27 to TRBJ2-7, with 8 bases that match TRBD1. The CDR3 contains 16 residues. V gave up 6 bases and J gave up 2 bases; unmatched junction bases: 12. Germline V gives CDR1 MNHEY, CDR2 SMNVEV (reference sequence). In DNA, the CDR3 is TGTGCCAGCAGCGACCGACAGGGGACCCTCACCTACGAGCAGTACTTC. This translates into CASSDRQGTLTYEQYF.

The chain is built from TRBV27 and TRBJ1-2; 8 nucleotides align to TRBD1. The length of the CDR3 is 16 residues. With 2 bases clipped from V and 0 bases from J, the junction kept 5 bases outside the gene matches. CDR1 is MNHEY and CDR2 is SMNVEV in the germline V gene (reference sequence). CDR3 loop: CASSLLRTGTNYGYTF. As DNA, the CDR3 is TGTGCCAGCAGTTTACTGCGGACAGGGACTAACTATGGCTACACCTTC.

The V gene is TRBV4-3, the J gene TRBJ1-4; the D is unclear. Trimming cost V 0 bases and J 7 bases, with 12 bases left between them. CDR1 and CDR2 (germline): LGHNA, YSLEER. This CDR3 spans 15 amino acids. Written as DNA, the CDR3 is TGCGCCAGCAGCCAAGATGGCCAGGCGCGTGAAAAACTGTTTTTT. Translating gives CASSQDGQAREKLFF.

The chain recombines TRBV6-5 with TRBJ1-2; 8 nucleotides line up with TRBD1. Trimming cost V 9 bases and J 1 base; bases outside gene matches: 10. The germline gives CDR1 MNHEY, CDR2 SVGAGI. The CDR3 is 15 residues long. The CDR3 sequence is CARGTGPDFNYGYTF. In nucleotides, the CDR3 is TGTGCCAGGGGGACAGGTCCCGACTTTAACTATGGCTACACCTTC.

V usage is TRBV28 and J usage is TRBJ2-7, with 12 bases fitting TRBD2. The V segment lost 4 bases and the J segment 0 bases; nucleotides outside the gene matches: 13. In germline, CDR1 is MDHEN, CDR2 SYDVKM. The CDR3 spans 19 residues. The CDR3 region is CASSSFPGLAGLSSYEQYF. DNA of the CDR3: TGTGCCAGCAGTTCTTTTCCGGGACTAGCGGGCCTTAGCTCCTACGAGCAGTACTTC.

The chain uses TRBV14 and TRBJ2-7, with 9 bases that match TRBD2. This CDR3 contains 15 residues. Germline CDR1 reads SGHDN; CDR2 reads FVKESK. The V gene end was trimmed by 1 base and the J gene end by 7 bases; junction bases not matched to a gene: 8. As DNA, the CDR3 is TGTGCCAGCAGCCAAGTTGCGGGAGGGCCTCAAGAGCAGTACTTC. Amino acids: CASSQVAGGPQEQYF.

The J gene is TRBJ1-1, the V gene TRBV2; D unresolved. Trimming left V 8 bases short and J 2 bases short, with 9 bases between. Germline V lookup: CDR1 SNHLY, CDR2 FYNNEI. CDR3 length: 12 amino acids. CDR3 region: CASAEFNTEAFF. The DNA of the CDR3 is TGTGCCAGCGCGGAATTTAACACTGAAGCTTTCTTT.

The rearrangement uses TRBV10-3 and TRBJ2-3; 10 bases are shared with TRBD2. The germline V gene encodes CDR1 ENHRY and CDR2 SYGVKD. V lost 5 bases and J lost 6; bases outside the gene matches: 8. CDR3 length: 15 amino acids. This chain's CDR3 is CAISSAGGPGDTQYF. CDR3 nucleotide sequence: TGTGCCATCAGTTCAGCGGGAGGGCCAGGTGATACGCAGTATTTT.